The TCR beta chain under discussion was sequenced for a study of blood T cell repertoires in COVID-19. From germline, CDR1 is MDHEN and CDR2 SYDVKM. Trimming took 4 bases from V and 9 from J; bases not matched to a gene: 12. CDR3 length: 16 amino acids. The protocol was immunoSEQ multiplex PCR, while the TCRdb copy is restricted to in-frame clones and leaves out a portion. The sample shows under 110,000 clones, about 89% of them seen only once. The chain combines TRBV28 with TRBJ1-6; 7 bases agree with TRBD1. The TCR originated in a woman aged 30 to 39 with acute or convalescent COVID-19. Sequencing was carried out using peripheral blood. The CDR3 protein is CASSYLMRGLSSPLHF. The CDR3 DNA sequence: TGTGCCAGCAGTTACCTGATGAGGGGGCTTAGTTCACCCCTCCACTTT.